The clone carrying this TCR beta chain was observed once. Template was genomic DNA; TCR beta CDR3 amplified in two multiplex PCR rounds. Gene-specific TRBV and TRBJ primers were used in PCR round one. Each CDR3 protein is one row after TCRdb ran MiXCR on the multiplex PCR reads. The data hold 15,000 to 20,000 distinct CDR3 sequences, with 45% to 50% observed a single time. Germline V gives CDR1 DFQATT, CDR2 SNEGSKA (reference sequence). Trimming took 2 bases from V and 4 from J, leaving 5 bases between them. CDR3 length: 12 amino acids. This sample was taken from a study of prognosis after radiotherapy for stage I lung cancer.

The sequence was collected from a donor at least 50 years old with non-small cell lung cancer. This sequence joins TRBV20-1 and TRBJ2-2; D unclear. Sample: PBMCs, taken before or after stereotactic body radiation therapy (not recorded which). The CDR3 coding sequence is TGCAGTGCTAGAAAGCTCACCGGGGAGCTGTTTTTT. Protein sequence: CSARKLTGELFF.